This T cell receptor beta chain comes out of a study of OX40 agonist ivuxolimab in advanced cancers. Only in-frame clones appear in the TCRdb table, and some are missing; sequencing was by immunoSEQ multiplex PCR. The table has tens of thousands of clones, about 82% seen once. The receptor was isolated from an adult with an advanced solid tumor such as melanoma, head and neck, liver or kidney cancer. Here the sequenced sample was CD4+ or CD8+ T cells sorted from blood, taken in a trial of the OX40 agonist ivuxolimab.

CDR3 amino acids: CASSERHIYGYTF. The CDR3 DNA reads TGCGCCAGCAGTGAGCGGCACATCTATGGCTACACCTTC. The chain has TRBV10-2 and TRBJ1-2; D remains unclear. Germline V lookup: CDR1 WSHSY, CDR2 SAAADI. Trimming took off 2 bases at V and 4 bases at J, with 8 bases between the two ends. The CDR3 is made up of 13 amino acids.